This record concerns one T cell receptor beta chain sequence. Its antigen is as yet unknown. CDR1 KGHSH and CDR2 LQKENI come from the germline V gene. The CDR3 consists of 15 residues. The V end was cut by 6 bases, the J end by 5 bases, with 16 bases between. The data derive from a study of vaccination effects on CD4 cells after COVID-19. Study in general: Post-vaccine sampling took place a median of 72 days after the second dose.

The data were produced by immunoSEQ multiplex PCR, yet TCRdb's version contains in-frame clones alone and is incomplete. Here the sample spans roughly 46,000 clones, about 74% being singletons. ViraFEST assay sequencing came after antigen-specific CD4+ T cells were expanded with viral peptide pools. Culture lasted roughly 9 days before CD4+ T cell isolation. Each participant was administered two doses of either the BNT162b2 or the mRNA-1273 vaccine. Broader study findings: There were few convalescent patients in the study and no early post-infection timepoints. Marked clonal contraction of infection- and vaccine-induced clones was seen late after vaccination. Researchers report that only 1 of 255 vaccine-induced clones in healthy vaccinees cross-reacted with common cold coronaviruses.

The V call is TRBV18, the J call TRBJ2-2, with D possibly TRBD2 on 5 matching bases. This specimen was CD4+ T cells from PBMCs cultured with HCoV-OC43 spike peptides, taken after COVID-19 vaccination. Subset reported: HCoV-OC43 spike overlapping peptide pool stimulation. The TCR originated in a human donor who received a COVID-19 vaccine. Written as DNA, the CDR3 is TGTGCCAGCTCCGCCATGAGGGCGCGGACCGGGGAGCTGTTTTTT. Residues: CASSAMRARTGELFF.